These 2 T cell receptor beta chains were sequenced from one sample in a study of blood T cell repertoires in COVID-19. The repertoire was sequenced with immunoSEQ multiplex PCR; TCRdb's copy has only in-frame clones and lacks some. The data show roughly 140,000 clones, roughly 79% seen once. Input material: peripheral blood. Every receptor here comes from a man in his fifties or sixties with active or convalescent COVID-19.

This sequence joins TRBV14 and TRBJ2-2, with 7 bases identical to TRBD2. V was clipped by 0 bases and J by 2 bases; unmatched bases: 12. This CDR3 comprises 19 residues. Germline CDR1 is SGHDN and CDR2 is FVKESK. CDR3 protein: CASSQEERRSGKNTGELFF. Here the CDR3 DNA reads TGTGCCAGCAGCCAAGAGGAGAGAAGGAGCGGGAAAAACACCGGGGAGCTGTTTTTT.

This clone turned up a few times. The rearrangement uses TRBV28 and TRBJ2-1; 13 bases are a match to TRBD2. The V gene end was trimmed by 6 bases and the J gene end by 5 bases; junction bases not matched to a gene: 4. The CDR3 is made up of 15 amino acids. Germline V gives CDR1 MDHEN, CDR2 SYDVKM. CDR3 nucleotides: TGTGCCAGCAGCCTAGGACTAGCGGGAGACAATGAGCAGTTCTTC. This sequence encodes CASSLGLAGDNEQFF. Looking up the rest from reference TRBV28 and TRBJ2-1 gives the full variable domain: DVKVTQSSRYLVKRTGEKVFLECVQDMDHENMFWYRQDPGLGLRLIYFSYDVKMKEKGDIPEGYSVSREKKERFSLILESASTNQTSMYLCASSLGLAGDNEQFFGPGTRLTVL.